The present entry profiles one TCR beta chain with its context. Its antigen is currently unknown. Repertoires were generated with immunoSEQ multiplex PCR, while TCRdb's copy carries only in-frame clones and drops some. The sample yields 220,000 or so clones, approximately 88% seen once. This entry belongs to a study of cytomegalovirus exposure and HLA in healthy donors. General observations from the study: Some TCR beta chains (approximately 180 of them) were listed as cytomegalovirus-associated.

The receptor was isolated from a woman younger than 45 in good health and CMV-seropositive. The sample was PBMCs.

CDR3 loop: CSAADRGSEAFF. The CDR3 DNA is TGCAGCGCCGCGGACAGGGGCTCTGAAGCTTTCTTT. This sequence joins TRBV29-1 and TRBJ1-1, with TRBD1 matching over 9 bases. Trimming cost V 7 bases and J 6 bases; bases outside gene matches: 6. CDR3 length: 12 residues. CDR1 and CDR2 from the germline V gene are SQVTM and ANQGSEA.